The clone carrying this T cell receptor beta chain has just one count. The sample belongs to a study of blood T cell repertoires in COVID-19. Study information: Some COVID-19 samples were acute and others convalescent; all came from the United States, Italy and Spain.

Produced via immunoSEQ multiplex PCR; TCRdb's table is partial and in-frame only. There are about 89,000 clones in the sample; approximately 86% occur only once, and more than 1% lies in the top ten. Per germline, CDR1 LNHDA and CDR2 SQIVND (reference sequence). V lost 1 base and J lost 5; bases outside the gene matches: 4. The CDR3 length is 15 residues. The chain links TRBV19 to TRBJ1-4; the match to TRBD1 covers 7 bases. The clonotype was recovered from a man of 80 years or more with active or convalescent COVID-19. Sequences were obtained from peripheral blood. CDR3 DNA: TGTGCCAGTAGTATAGTTGGACAGGTGAATGAAAAACTGTTTTTT. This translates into CASSIVGQVNEKLFF.